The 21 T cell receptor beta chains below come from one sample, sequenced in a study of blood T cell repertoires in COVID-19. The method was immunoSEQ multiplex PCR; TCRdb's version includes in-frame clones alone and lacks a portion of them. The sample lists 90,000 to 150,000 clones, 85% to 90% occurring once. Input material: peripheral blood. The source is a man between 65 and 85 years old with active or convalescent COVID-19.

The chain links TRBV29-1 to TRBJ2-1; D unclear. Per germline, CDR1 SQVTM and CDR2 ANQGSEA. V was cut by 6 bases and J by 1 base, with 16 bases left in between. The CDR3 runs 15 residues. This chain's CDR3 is CSVTFLAESYNEQFF. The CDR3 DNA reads TGCAGCGTGACCTTCTTAGCTGAGTCCTACAATGAGCAGTTCTTC.

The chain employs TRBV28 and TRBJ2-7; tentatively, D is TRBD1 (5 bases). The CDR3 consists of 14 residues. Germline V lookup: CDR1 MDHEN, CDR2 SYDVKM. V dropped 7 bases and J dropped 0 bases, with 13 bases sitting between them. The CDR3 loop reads CASKVGAVSYEQYF. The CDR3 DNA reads TGTGCCAGCAAAGTAGGGGCTGTCTCCTACGAGCAGTACTTC.

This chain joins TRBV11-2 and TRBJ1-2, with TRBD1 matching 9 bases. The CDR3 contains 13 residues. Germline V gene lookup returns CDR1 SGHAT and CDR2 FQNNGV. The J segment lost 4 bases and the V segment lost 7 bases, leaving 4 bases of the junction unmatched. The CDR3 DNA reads TGTGCCAGCACCGTGGGACAGGGCTATGGCTACACCTTC. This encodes CASTVGQGYGYTF.

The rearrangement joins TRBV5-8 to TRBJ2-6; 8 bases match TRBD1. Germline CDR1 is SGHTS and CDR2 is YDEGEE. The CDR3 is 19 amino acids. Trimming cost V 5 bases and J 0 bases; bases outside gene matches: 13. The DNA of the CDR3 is TGTGCCAGCAGATACTGGATAGGGACAGGAAACTCTGGGGCCAACGTCCTGACTTTC. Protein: CASRYWIGTGNSGANVLTF.

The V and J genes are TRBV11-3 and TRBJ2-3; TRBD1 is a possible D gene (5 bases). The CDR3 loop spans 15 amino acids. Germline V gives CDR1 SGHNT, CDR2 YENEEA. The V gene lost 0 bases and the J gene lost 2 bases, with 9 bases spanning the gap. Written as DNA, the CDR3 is TGTGCCAGCAGCTTAGAAGGGGTCCCCACAGATACGCAGTATTTT. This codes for CASSLEGVPTDTQYF.

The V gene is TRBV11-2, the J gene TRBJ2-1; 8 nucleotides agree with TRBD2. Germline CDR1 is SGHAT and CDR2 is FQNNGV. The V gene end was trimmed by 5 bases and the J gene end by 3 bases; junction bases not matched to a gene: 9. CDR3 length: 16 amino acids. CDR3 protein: CASSGLPSGSYNEQFF. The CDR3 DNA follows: TGTGCCAGCAGCGGATTGCCCAGCGGGAGCTACAATGAGCAGTTCTTC.

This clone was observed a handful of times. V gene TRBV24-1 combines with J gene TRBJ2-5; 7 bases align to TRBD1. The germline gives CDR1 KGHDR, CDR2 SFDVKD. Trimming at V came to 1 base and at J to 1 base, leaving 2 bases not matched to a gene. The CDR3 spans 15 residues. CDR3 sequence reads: CATSDFQGVQETQYF. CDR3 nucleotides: TGTGCCACCAGTGATTTCCAGGGGGTCCAAGAGACCCAGTACTTC.

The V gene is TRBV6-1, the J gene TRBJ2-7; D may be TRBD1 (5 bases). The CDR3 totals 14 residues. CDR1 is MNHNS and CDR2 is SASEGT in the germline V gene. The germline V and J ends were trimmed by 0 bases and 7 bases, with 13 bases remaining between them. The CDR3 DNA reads TGTGCCAGCAGTGAAGCGGGGCAGCTTCTGGAGCAGTACTTC. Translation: CASSEAGQLLEQYF.

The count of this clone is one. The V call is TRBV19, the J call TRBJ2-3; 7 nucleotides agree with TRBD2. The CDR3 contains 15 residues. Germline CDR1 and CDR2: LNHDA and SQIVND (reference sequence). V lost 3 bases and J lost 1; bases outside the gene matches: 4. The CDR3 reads CASSMERDRTDTQYF. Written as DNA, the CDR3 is TGTGCCAGTAGTATGGAGCGGGACCGCACAGATACGCAGTATTTT.

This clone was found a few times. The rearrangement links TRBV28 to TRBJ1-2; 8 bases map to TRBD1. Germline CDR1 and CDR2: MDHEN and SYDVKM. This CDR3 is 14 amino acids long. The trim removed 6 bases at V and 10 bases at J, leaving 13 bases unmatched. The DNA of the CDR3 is TGTGCCAGCAGCAGAGACAGGGGATCCACACTCTACACCTTC. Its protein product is CASSRDRGSTLYTF.

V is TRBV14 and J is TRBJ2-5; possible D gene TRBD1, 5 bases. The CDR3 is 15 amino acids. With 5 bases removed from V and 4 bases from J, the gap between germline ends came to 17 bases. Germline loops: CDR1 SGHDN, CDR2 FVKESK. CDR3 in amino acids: CASSIDPGRAETQYF. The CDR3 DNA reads TGTGCCAGCAGCATCGACCCTGGCAGGGCAGAGACCCAGTACTTC.

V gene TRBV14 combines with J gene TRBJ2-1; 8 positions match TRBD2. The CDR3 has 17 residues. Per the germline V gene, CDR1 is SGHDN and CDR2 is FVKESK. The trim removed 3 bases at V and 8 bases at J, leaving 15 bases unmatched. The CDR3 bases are TGTGCCAGCAGCCACCTGCGGCTCGCGGGAGGAGAGGATGAGCAGTTCTTC. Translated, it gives CASSHLRLAGGEDEQFF.

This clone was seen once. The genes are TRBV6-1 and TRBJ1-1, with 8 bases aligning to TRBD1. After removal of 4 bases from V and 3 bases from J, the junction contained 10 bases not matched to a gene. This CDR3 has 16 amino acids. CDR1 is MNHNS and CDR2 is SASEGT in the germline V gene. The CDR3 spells CASSARTGWPYTEAFF. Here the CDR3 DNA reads TGTGCCAGCAGTGCCCGGACAGGGTGGCCCTACACTGAAGCTTTCTTT.

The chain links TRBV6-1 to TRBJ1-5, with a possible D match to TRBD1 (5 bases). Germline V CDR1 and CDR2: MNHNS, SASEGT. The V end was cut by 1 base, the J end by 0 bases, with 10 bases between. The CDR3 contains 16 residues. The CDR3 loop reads CASSEVTGYSNQPQHF. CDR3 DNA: TGTGCCAGCAGTGAAGTAACAGGCTATAGCAATCAGCCCCAGCATTTT.

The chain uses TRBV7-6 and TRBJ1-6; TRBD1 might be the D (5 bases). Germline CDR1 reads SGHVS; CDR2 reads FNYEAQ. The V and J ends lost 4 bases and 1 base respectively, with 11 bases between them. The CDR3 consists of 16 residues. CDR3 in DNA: TGTGCCAGCAGCTCCGTTCAGGGTTCCTATAATTCACCCCTCCACTTT. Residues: CASSSVQGSYNSPLHF.

Here the CDR3 DNA reads TGCGCCAGCAGCTTGCTAGGACGGGGGAACTCCTACGAGCAGTACTTC. It codes for CASSLLGRGNSYEQYF. This chain joins TRBV5-1 and TRBJ2-7; D is possibly TRBD2 (6 bases). Trimming shortened V by 1 base and J by 0 bases, and 14 bases separated the two germline ends. CDR1 and CDR2 (germline): SGHRS, YFSETQ. This CDR3 is built from 16 residues. The full variable domain, rest sourced from reference TRBV5-1 and TRBJ2-7, is KAGVTQTPRYLIKTRGQQVTLSCSPISGHRSVSWYQQTPGQGLQFLFEYFSETQRNKGNFPGRFSGRQFSNSRSEMNVSTLELGDSALYLCASSLLGRGNSYEQYFGPGTRLTVT.

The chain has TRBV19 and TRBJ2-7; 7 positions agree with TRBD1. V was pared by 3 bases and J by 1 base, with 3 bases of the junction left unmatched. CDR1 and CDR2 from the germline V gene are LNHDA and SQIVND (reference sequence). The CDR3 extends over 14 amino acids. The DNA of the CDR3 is TGTGCCAGTAGTATGCCGGGACAGTCCTACGAGCAGTACTTC. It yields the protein CASSMPGQSYEQYF.

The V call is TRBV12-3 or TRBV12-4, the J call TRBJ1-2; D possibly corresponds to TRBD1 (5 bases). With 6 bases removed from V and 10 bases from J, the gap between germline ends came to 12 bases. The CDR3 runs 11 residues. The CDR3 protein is CASRSSGLYTF. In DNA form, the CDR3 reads TGTGCCAGCAGGTCTTCAGGGCTCTACACCTTC.

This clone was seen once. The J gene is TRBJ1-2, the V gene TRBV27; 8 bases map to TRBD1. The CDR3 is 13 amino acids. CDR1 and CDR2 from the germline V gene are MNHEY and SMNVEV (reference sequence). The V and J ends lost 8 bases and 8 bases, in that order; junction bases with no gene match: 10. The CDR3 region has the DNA TGTGCCAGCGCCCCCCGGGACAGGACCGGCTACACCTTC. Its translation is CASAPRDRTGYTF.

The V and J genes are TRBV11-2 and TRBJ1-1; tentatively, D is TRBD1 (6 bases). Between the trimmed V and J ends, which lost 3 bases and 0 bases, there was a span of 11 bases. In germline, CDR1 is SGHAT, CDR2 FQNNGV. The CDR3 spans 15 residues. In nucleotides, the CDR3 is TGTGCCAGCAGCTTGACAGGATCTATGAACACTGAAGCTTTCTTT. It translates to CASSLTGSMNTEAFF.

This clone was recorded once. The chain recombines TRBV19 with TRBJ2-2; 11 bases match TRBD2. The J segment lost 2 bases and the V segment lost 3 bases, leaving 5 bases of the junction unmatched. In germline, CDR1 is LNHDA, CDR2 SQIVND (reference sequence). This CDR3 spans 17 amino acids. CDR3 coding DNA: TGTGCCAGTAGTATTTCACTAGCGGGAGTTAACACCGGGGAGCTGTTTTTT. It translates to CASSISLAGVNTGELFF.